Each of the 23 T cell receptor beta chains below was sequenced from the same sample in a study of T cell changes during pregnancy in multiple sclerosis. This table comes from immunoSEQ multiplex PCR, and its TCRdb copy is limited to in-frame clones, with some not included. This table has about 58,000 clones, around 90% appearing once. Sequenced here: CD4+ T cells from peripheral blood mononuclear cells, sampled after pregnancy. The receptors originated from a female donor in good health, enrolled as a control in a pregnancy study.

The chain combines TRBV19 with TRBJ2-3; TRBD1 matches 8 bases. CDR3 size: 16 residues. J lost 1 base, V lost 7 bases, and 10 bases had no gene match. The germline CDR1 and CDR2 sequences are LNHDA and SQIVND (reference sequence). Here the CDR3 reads CASTANLGQGTDTQYF. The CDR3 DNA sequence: TGTGCCAGTACCGCTAACCTGGGACAGGGCACAGATACGCAGTATTTT.

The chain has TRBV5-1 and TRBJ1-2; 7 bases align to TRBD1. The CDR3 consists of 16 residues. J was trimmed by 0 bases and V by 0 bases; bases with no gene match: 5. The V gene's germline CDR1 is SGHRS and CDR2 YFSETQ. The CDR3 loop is CASSLGQGFANYGYTF. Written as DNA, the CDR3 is TGCGCCAGCAGCTTGGGACAGGGCTTTGCTAACTATGGCTACACCTTC.

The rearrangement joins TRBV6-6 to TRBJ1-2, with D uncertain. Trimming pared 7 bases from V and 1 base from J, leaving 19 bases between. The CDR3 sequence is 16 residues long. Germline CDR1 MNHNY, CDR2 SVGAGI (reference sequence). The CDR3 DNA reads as TGTGCCAGCATCCTCCGCGGGCATAACAGTAACTATGGCTACACCTTC. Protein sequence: CASILRGHNSNYGYTF.

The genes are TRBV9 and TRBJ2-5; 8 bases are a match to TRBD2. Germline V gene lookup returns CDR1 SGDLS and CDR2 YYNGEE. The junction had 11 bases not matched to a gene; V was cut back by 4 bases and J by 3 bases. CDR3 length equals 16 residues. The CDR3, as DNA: TGTGCCAGCAGCTCTCGGGGGGGCAGGGGTGAAGAGACCCAGTACTTC. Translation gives CASSSRGGRGEETQYF. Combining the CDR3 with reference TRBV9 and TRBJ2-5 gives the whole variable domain DSGVTQTPKHLITATGQRVTLRCSPRSGDLSVYWYQQSLDQGLQFLIQYYNGEERAKGNILERFSAQQFPDLHSELNLSSLELGDSALYFCASSSRGGRGEETQYFGPGTRLLVL.

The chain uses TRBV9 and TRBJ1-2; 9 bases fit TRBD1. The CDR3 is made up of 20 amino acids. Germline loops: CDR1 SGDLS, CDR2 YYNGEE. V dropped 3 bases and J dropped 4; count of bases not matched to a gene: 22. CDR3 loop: CASSAFLWEQGATSSYGYTF. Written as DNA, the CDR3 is TGTGCCAGCAGCGCCTTTCTTTGGGAACAGGGGGCAACCTCTTCCTATGGCTACACCTTC.

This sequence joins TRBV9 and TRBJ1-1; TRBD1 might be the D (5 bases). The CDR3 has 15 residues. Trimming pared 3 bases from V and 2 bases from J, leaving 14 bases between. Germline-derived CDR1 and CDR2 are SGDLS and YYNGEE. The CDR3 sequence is CASSAHTGENTEAFF. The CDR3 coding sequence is TGTGCCAGCAGCGCGCATACAGGAGAAAACACTGAAGCTTTCTTT.

This chain's CDR3 is CASSLAQGANEKLFF. The DNA for the CDR3 is TGTGCCAGCAGCTTAGCACAGGGGGCTAATGAAAAACTGTTTTTT. V gene TRBV11-2 combines with J gene TRBJ1-4; TRBD1 aligns across 8 bases. Germline CDR1 reads SGHAT; CDR2 reads FQNNGV. The CDR3 has 15 residues. The V gene end was trimmed by 1 base and the J gene end by 3 bases; junction bases not matched to a gene: 1.

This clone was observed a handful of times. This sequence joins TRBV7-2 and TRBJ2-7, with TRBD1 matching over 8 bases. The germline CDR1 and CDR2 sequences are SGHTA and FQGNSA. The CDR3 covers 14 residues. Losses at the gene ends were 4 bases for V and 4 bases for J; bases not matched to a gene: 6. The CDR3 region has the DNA TGTGCCAGCAGCTCCCAGGGGGCGCAGTACGAGCAGTACTTC. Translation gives CASSSQGAQYEQYF.

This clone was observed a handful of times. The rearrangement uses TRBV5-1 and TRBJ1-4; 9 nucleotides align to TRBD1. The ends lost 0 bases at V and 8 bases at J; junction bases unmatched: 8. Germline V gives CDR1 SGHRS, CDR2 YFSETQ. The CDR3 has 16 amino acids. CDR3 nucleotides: TGCGCCAGCAGCTTGGCCGTGGGACAGGGCGACGAAAAACTGTTTTTT. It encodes CASSLAVGQGDEKLFF.

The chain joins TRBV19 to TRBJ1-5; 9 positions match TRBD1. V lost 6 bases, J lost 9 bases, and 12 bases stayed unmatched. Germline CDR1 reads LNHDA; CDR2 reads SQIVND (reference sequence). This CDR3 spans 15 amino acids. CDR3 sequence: CASSVTGGGYSPQHF. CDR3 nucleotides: TGTGCCAGTAGCGTAACAGGGGGCGGATATTCGCCCCAGCATTTT.

The DNA of the CDR3 is TGTGCCAGCAGTTCGGGACAGGGATCGGTTGGCTACACCTTC. Its translation: CASSSGQGSVGYTF. This chain joins TRBV27 and TRBJ1-2, with 9 positions matching TRBD1. This CDR3 spans 14 amino acids. J lost 7 bases, V lost 4 bases, and 7 bases had no gene match. Germline V gives CDR1 MNHEY, CDR2 SMNVEV (reference sequence).

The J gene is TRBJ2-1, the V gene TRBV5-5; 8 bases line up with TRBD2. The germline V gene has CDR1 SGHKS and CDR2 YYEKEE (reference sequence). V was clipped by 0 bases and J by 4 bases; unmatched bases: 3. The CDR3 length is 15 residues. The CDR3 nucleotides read TGTGCCAGCAGCTTGGATGGCGGGGGGTACAATGAGCAGTTCTTC. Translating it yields CASSLDGGGYNEQFF.

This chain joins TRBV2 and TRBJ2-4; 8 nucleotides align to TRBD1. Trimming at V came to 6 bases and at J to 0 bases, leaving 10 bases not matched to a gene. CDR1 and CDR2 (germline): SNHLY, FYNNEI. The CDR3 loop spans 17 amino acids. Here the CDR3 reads CASSRDRSTLAKNIQYF. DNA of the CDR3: TGTGCCAGCAGCCGGGACAGGTCCACCTTAGCCAAAAACATTCAGTACTTC.

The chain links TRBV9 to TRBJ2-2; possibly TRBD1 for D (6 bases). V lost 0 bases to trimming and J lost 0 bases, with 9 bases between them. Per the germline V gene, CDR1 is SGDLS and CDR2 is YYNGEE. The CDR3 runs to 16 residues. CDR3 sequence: CASSVVGTPNTGELFF. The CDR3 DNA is TGTGCCAGCAGCGTAGTTGGGACACCGAACACCGGGGAGCTGTTTTTT. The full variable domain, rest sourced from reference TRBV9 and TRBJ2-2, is DSGVTQTPKHLITATGQRVTLRCSPRSGDLSVYWYQQSLDQGLQFLIQYYNGEERAKGNILERFSAQQFPDLHSELNLSSLELGDSALYFCASSVVGTPNTGELFFGEGSRLTVL.

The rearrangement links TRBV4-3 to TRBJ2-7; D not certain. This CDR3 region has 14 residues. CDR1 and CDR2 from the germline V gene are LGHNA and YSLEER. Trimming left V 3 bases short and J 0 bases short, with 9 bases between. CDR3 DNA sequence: TGCGCCAGCAGCCACGACTCGTTCTCCTACGAGCAGTACTTC. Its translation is CASSHDSFSYEQYF.

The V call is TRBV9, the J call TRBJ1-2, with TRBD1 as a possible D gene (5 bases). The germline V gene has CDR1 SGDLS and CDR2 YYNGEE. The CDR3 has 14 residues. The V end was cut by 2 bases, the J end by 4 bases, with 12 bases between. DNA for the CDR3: TGTGCCAGCAGCGTTGATCGGCAGGGCTATGGCTACACCTTC. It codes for CASSVDRQGYGYTF.

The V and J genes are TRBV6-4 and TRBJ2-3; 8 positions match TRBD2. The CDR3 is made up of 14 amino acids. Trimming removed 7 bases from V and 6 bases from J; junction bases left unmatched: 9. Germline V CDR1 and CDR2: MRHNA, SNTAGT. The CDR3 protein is CASKPSGGFDTQYF. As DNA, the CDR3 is TGTGCCAGCAAACCCTCGGGGGGGTTCGATACGCAGTATTTT.

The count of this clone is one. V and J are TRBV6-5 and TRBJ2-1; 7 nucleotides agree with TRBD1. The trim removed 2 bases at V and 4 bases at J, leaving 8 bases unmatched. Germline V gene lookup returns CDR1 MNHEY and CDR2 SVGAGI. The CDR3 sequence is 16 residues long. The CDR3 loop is CASSYVPGQKYNEQFF. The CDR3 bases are TGTGCCAGCAGTTACGTCCCGGGACAGAAATACAATGAGCAGTTCTTC.

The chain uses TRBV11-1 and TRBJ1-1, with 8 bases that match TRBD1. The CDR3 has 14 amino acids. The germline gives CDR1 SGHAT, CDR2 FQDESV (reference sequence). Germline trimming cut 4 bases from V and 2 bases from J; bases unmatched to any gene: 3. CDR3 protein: CASSYRGINTEAFF. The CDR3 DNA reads TGTGCCAGCAGCTACAGGGGGATTAACACTGAAGCTTTCTTT.

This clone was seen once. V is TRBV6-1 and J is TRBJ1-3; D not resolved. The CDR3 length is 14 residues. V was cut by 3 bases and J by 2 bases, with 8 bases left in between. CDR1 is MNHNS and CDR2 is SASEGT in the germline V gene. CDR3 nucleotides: TGTGCCAGCAGTGACCGGGGAGCTGGAAACACCATATATTTT. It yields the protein CASSDRGAGNTIYF.

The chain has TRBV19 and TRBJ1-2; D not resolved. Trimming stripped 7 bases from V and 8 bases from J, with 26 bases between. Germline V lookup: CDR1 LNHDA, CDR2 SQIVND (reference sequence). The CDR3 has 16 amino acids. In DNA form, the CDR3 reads TGTGCCAGTACCTCCTCTCGTGGGTCGGACTTTAGGGGCTACACCTTC. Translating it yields CASTSSRGSDFRGYTF.

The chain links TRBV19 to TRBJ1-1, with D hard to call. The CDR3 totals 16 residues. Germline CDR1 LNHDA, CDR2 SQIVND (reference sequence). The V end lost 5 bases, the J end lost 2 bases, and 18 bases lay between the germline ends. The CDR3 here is CASSWERAGQNTEAFF. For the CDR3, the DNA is TGTGCCAGTAGTTGGGAGAGGGCTGGGCAAAACACTGAAGCTTTCTTT.

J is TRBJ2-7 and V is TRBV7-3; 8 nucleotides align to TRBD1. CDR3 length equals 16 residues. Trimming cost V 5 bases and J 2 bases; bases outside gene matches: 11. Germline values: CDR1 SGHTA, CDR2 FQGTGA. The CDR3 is CASSRPIFRGPYEQYF. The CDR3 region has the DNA TGTGCCAGCAGCCGCCCCATCTTCAGGGGGCCCTACGAGCAGTACTTC.